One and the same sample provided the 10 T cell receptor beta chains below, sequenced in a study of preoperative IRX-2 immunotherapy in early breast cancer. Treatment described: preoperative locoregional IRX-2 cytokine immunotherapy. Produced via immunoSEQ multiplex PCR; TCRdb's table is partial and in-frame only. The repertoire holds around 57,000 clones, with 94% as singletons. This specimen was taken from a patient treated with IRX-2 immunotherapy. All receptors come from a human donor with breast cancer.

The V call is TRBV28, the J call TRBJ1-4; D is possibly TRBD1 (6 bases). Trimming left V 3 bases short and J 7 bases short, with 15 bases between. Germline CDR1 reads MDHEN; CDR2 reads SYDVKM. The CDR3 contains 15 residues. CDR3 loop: CASSFRGGQGEKLFF. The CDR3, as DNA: TGTGCCAGCAGTTTCCGTGGGGGGCAGGGTGAAAAACTGTTTTTT. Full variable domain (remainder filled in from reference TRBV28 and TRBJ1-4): DVKVTQSSRYLVKRTGEKVFLECVQDMDHENMFWYRQDPGLGLRLIYFSYDVKMKEKGDIPEGYSVSREKKERFSLILESASTNQTSMYLCASSFRGGQGEKLFFGSGTQLSVL.

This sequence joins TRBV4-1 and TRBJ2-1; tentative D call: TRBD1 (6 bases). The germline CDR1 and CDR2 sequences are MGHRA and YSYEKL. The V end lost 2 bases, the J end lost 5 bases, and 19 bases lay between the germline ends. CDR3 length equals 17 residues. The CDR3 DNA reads TGCGCCAGCAGCCAACCGTTCCGGGACACCCGCGACAATGAGCAGTTCTTC. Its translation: CASSQPFRDTRDNEQFF.

The CDR3: CAWSGTEAFF. The CDR3 coding sequence is TGTGCCTGGAGTGGGACTGAAGCTTTCTTT. V usage is TRBV30 and J usage is TRBJ1-1; D ambiguous. Trimming removed 1 base from V and 5 bases from J, with 2 bases in between. Germline V lookup: CDR1 GTSNPN, CDR2 SVGIG (reference sequence). The CDR3 contains 10 residues.

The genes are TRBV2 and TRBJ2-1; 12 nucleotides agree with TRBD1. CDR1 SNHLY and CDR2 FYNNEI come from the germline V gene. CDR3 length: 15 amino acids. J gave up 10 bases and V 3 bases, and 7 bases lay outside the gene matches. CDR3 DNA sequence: TGTGCCAGCAGTGAGCCCCGGGACAGGGGGCACGAGCAGTTCTTC. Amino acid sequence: CASSEPRDRGHEQFF.

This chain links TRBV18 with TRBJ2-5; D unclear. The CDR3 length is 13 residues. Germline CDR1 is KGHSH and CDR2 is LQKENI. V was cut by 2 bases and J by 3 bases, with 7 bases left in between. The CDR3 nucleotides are TGTGCCAGCTCACCAACGGGCAAAGAGACCCAGTACTTC. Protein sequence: CASSPTGKETQYF.

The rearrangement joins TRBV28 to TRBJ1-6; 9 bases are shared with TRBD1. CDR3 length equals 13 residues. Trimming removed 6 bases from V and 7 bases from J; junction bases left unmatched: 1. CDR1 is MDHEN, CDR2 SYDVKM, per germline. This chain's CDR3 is CASRDRGNSPLHF. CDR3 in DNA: TGTGCCAGCAGAGACAGGGGGAATTCACCCCTCCACTTT. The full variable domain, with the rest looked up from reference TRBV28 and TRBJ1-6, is DVKVTQSSRYLVKRTGEKVFLECVQDMDHENMFWYRQDPGLGLRLIYFSYDVKMKEKGDIPEGYSVSREKKERFSLILESASTNQTSMYLCASRDRGNSPLHFGNGTRLTVT.

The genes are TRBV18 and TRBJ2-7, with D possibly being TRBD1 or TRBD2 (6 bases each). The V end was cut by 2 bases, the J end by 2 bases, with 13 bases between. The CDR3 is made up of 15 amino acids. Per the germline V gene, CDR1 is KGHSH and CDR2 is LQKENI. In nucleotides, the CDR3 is TGTGCCAGCTCACCAATGGGAAGGGGGGCCTACGAGCAGTACTTC. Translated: CASSPMGRGAYEQYF.

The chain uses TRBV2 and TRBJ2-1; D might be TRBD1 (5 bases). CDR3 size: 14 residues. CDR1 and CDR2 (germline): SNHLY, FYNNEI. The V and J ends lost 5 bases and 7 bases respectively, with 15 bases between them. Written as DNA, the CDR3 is TGTGCCAGCAGTCCGCAGGGATTTAGAAATGAGCAGTTCTTC. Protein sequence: CASSPQGFRNEQFF.

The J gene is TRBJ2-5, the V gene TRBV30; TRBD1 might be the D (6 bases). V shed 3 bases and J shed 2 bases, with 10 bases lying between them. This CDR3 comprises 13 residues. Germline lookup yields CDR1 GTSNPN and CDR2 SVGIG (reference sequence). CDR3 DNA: TGTGCCTGGAGCCGGGACACACAAGAGACCCAGTACTTC. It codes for CAWSRDTQETQYF.

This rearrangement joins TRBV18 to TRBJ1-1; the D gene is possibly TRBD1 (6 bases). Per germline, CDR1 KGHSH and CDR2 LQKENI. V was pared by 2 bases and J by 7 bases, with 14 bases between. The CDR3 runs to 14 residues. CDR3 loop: CASSPNLDRFEAFF. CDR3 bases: TGTGCCAGCTCACCAAACCTGGACAGATTTGAAGCTTTCTTT.